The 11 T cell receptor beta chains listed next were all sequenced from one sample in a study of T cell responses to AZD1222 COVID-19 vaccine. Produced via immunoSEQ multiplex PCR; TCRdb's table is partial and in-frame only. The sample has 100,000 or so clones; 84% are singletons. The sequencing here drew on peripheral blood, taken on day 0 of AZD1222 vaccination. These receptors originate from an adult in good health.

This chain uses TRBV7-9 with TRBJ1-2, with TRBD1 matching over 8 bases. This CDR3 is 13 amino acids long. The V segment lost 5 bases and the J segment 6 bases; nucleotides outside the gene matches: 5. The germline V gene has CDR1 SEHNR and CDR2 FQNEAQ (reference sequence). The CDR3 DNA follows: TGTGCCAGCAGCCCGGACAGGGTCAATGGCTACACCTTC. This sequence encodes CASSPDRVNGYTF. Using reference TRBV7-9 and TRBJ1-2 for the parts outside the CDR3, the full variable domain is DTGVSQNPRHKITKRGQNVTFRCDPISEHNRLYWYRQTLGQGPEFLTYFQNEAQLEKSRLLSDRFSAERPKGSFSTLEIQRTEQGDSAMYLCASSPDRVNGYTFGSGTRLTVV.

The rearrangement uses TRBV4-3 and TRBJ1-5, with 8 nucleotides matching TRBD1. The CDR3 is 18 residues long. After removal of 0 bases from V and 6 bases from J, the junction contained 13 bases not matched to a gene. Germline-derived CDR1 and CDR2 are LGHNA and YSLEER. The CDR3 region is CASSQEVQIGRGRQPQHF. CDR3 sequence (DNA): TGCGCCAGCAGCCAAGAGGTTCAAATTGGCAGGGGGCGTCAGCCCCAGCATTTT.

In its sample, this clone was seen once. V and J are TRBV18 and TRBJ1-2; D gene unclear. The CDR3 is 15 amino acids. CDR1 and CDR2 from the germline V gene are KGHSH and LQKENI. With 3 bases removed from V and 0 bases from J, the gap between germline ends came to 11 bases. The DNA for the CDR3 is TGTGCCAGCTCACCTTCGCAGGAAGCTAACTATGGCTACACCTTC. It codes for CASSPSQEANYGYTF.

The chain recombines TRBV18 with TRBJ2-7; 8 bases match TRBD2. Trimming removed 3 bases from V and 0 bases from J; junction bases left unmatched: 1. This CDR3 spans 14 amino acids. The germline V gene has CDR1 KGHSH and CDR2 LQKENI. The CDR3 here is CASSPAGGSYEQYF. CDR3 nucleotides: TGTGCCAGCTCACCTGCGGGGGGCTCCTACGAGCAGTACTTC.

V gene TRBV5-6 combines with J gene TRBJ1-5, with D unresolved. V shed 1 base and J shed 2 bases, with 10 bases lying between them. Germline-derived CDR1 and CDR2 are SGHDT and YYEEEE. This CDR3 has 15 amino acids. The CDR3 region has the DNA TGTGCCAGCAGCTTGTGGGTCTTGGGCAATCAGCCCCAGCATTTT. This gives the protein CASSLWVLGNQPQHF.

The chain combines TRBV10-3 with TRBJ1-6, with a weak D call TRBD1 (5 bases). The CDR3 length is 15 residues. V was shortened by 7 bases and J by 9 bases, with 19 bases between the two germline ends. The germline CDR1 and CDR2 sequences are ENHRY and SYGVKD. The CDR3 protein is CAITPTEGVGSPLHF. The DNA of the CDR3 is TGTGCCATCACCCCGACAGAGGGAGTGGGTTCACCCCTCCACTTT.

The CDR3 here is CASSLGRGAPYEQYF. The CDR3 DNA reads TGTGCCAGCAGCTTAGGCCGCGGGGCCCCCTACGAGCAGTACTTC. This chain joins TRBV13 and TRBJ2-7; TRBD2 might be the D (6 bases). The CDR3 covers 15 residues. Germline CDR1 is PRHDT and CDR2 is FYEKMQ (reference sequence). Trimming removed 0 bases at V and 2 bases at J, with 11 bases between. Using reference TRBV13 and TRBJ2-7 for the parts outside the CDR3, the full variable domain is AAGVIQSPRHLIKEKRETATLKCYPIPRHDTVYWYQQGPGQDPQFLISFYEKMQSDKGSIPDRFSAQQFSDYHSELNMSSLELGDSALYFCASSLGRGAPYEQYFGPGTRLTVT.

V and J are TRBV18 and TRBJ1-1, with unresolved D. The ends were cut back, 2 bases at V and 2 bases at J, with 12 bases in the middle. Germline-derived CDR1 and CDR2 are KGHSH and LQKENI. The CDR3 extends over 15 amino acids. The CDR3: CASSPYDGENTEAFF. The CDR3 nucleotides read TGTGCCAGCTCACCATACGATGGGGAAAACACTGAAGCTTTCTTT. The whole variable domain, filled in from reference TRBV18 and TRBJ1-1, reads NAGVMQNPRHLVRRRGQEARLRCSPMKGHSHVYWYRQLPEEGLKFMVYLQKENIIDESGMPKERFSAEFPKEGPSILRIQQVVRGDSAAYFCASSPYDGENTEAFFGQGTRLTVV.

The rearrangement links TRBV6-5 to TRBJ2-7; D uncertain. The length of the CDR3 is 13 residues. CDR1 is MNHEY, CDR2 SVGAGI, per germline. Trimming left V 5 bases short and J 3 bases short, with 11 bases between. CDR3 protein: CASSPPGNYEQYF. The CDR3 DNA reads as TGTGCCAGCAGTCCGCCTGGAAACTACGAGCAGTACTTC.

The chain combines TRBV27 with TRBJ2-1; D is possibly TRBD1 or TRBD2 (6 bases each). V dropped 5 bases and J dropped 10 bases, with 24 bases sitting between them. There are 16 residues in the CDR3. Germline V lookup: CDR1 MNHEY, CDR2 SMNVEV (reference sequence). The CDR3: CASSPAGQKSTREQFF. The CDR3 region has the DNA TGTGCCAGCAGTCCCGCGGGACAAAAATCCACTAGGGAGCAGTTCTTC.

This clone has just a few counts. The CDR3 loop reads CASSQGTGGRTEAFF. The CDR3 nucleotides are TGTGCCAGCAGCCAAGGGACAGGGGGACGGACTGAAGCTTTCTTT. The rearrangement links TRBV3-1 (or the pseudogene TRBV3-2) to TRBJ1-1; TRBD1 aligns across 10 bases. The CDR3 is 15 amino acids. The germline gives CDR1 LGHDT, CDR2 YNNKEL (reference sequence). Trimming at V came to 1 base and at J to 5 bases, leaving 4 bases not matched to a gene.